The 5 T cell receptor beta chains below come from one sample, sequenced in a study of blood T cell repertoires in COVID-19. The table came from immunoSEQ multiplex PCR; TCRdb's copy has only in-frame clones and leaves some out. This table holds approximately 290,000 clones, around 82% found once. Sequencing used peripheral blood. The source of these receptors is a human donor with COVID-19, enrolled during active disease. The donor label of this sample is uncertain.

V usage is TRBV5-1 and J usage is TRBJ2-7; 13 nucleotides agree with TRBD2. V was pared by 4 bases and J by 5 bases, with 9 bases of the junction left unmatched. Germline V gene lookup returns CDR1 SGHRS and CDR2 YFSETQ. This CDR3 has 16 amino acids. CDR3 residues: CASSLSGTSGINEQYF. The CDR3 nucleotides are TGCGCCAGCAGCCTTTCCGGGACTAGCGGGATAAACGAGCAGTACTTC.

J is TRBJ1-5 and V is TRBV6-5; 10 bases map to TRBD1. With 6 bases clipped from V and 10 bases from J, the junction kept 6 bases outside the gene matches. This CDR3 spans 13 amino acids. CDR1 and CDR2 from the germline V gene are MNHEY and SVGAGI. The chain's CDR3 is CASSRTGGRPQHF. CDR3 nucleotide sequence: TGTGCCAGCAGCCGGACAGGGGGGCGCCCCCAGCATTTT.

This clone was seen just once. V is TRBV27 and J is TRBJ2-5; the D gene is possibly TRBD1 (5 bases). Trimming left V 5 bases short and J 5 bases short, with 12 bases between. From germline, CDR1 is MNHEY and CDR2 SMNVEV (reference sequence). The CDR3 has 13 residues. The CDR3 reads CASSPRTLETQYF. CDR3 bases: TGTGCCAGCAGTCCCCGGACACTGGAGACCCAGTACTTC.

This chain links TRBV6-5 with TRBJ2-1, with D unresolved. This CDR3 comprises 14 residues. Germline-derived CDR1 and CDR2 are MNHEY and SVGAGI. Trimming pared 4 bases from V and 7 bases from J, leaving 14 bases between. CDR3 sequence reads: CASSSRIHPNEQFF. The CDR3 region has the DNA TGTGCCAGCAGTTCTAGAATCCACCCGAATGAGCAGTTCTTC.

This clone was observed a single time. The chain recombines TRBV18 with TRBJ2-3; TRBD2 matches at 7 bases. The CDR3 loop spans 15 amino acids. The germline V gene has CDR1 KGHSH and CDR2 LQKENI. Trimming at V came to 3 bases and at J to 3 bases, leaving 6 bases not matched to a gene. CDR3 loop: CASSPRGGKTDTQYF. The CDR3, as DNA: TGTGCCAGCTCACCGCGGGGAGGGAAGACAGATACGCAGTATTTT.